This TCR beta chain is from a study of technical replicates of blood from four donors. This table comes from immunoSEQ multiplex PCR, and its TCRdb copy is limited to in-frame clones, with some not included. The table records roughly 80,000 clones, approximately 89% of them present only once. The V gene end was trimmed by 8 bases and the J gene end by 0 bases; junction bases not matched to a gene: 10. This CDR3 spans 15 amino acids. Germline assignment: CDR1 MNHEY and CDR2 SVGAGI. Source material: T cells isolated from PBMCs. The origin of this receptor is a human donor in good health. The chain is built from TRBV6-5 and TRBJ2-7; 7 nucleotides line up with TRBD2. DNA for the CDR3: TGTGCCAGCCTACCAACCCGGGACTACTCCTACGAGCAGTACTTC. It translates to CASLPTRDYSYEQYF.